This T cell receptor (beta chain) was obtained from a study of blood T cell repertoires in COVID-19. Study at large: Some COVID-19 samples were acute and others convalescent; all came from the United States, Italy and Spain. In each case, the material was cDNA or gDNA derived from T cells, B-cell-depleted T cells, or PBMCs.

Authors' analysis steps: Amplified reference gene primers provided the basis for estimating nucleated cell counts. Assay used: immunoSEQ multiplex PCR; TCRdb lists only in-frame clones, some missing. Clonal size and the V and J genes are those of that table, whereas D and trimming came from the DNA. The table records about 200,000 clones, roughly 80% of them present only once. The germline V gene has CDR1 WNHNN and CDR2 SYGVQD (reference sequence). Between the trimmed V and J ends, which lost 4 bases and 8 bases, there was a span of 12 bases. CDR3 length: 13 amino acids. The TCR originated in a man aged 50 to 59 who had recovered from COVID-19. The rearrangement joins TRBV10-1 to TRBJ2-1, with D perhaps matching TRBD2 (5 bases). Material: peripheral blood. The CDR3 nucleotides read TGCGCCAGCAGTGTAAAACTAGAGCATGAGCAGTTCTTC. This encodes CASSVKLEHEQFF.